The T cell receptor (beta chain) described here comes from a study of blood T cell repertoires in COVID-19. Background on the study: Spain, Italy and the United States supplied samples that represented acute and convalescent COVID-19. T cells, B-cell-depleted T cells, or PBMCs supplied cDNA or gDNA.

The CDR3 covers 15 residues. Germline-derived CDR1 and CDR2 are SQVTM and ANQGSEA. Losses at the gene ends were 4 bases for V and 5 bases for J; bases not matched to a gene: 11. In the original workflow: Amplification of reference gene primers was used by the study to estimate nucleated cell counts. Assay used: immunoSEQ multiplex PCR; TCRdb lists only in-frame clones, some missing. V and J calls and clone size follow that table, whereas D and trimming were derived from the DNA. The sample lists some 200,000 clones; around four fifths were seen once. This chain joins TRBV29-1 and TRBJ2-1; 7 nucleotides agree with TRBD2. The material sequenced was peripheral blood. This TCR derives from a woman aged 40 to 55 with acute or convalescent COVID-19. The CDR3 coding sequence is TGCAGCGTTGGTGCCTGGGCGGGAGATGACAATGAGCAGTTCTTC. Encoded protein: CSVGAWAGDDNEQFF.